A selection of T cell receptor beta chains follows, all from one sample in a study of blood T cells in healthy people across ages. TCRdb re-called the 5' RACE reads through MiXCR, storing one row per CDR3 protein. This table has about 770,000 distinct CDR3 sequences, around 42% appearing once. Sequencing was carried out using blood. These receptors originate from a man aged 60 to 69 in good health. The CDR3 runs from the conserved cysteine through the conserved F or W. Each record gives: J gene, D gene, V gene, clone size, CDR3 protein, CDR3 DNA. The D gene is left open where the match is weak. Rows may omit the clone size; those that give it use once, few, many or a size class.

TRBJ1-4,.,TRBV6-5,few,CASKVYYGTNEKLFF,TGTGCCAGCAAGGTGTATTACGGGACTAATGAAAAACTGTTTTTT
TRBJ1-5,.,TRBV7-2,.,CASSFTGTVGYQPQHF,TGTGCCAGCAGCTTCACCGGGACGGTGGGATATCAGCCCCAGCATTTT
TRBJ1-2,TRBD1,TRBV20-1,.,CSARDRQLYGYTF,TGCAGTGCCCGGGACAGGCAACTATATGGCTACACCTTC
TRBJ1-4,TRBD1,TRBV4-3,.,CASRPNRGANEKLFF,TGCGCCAGCAGGCCAAACAGGGGGGCTAATGAAAAACTGTTTTTT
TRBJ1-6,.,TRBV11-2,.,CASSFTPARRHNSPLHF,TGTGCCAGCAGCTTTACCCCCGCTAGACGGCATAATTCACCCCTCCACTTT
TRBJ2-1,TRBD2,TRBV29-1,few,CSVGKTSGGIRNEQFF,TGCAGCGTTGGCAAGACTAGCGGGGGGATTCGCAATGAGCAGTTCTTC
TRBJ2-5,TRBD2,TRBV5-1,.,CASSLVPSGVQETQYF,TGCGCCAGCAGCTTGGTGCCTAGCGGGGTCCAAGAGACCCAGTACTTC
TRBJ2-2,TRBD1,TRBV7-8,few,CASLTGITGELFF,TGTGCCAGCCTGACAGGGATAACCGGGGAGCTGTTTTTT
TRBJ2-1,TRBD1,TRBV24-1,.,CATMDRAYNEQFF,TGTGCCACCATGGACAGGGCCTACAATGAGCAGTTCTTC
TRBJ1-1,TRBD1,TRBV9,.,CASSVVSEGANTEAFF,TGTGCCAGCAGCGTAGTTTCGGAGGGGGCGAACACTGAAGCTTTCTTT
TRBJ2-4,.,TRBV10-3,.,CAISEFKENIQYF,TGTGCCATCAGTGAGTTTAAAGAAAACATTCAGTACTTC
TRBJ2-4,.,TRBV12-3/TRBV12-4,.,CASSFGELAKNIQYF,TGTGCCAGCAGTTTTGGAGAACTAGCCAAAAACATTCAGTACTTC
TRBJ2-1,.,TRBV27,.,CATSELGKGGVQFF,TGTGCCACGTCTGAGCTGGGGAAAGGTGGAGTGCAGTTCTTC
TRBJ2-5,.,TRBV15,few,CATSRPRTESQETQYF,TGTGCCACCAGCAGACCCAGGACAGAAAGCCAAGAGACCCAGTACTTC
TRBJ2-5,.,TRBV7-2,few,CASTRRARGGNEQYF,TGTGCCAGCACCAGAAGGGCTAGGGGGGGGAATGAGCAGTACTTC
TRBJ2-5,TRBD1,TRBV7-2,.,CASSSALDRVQETQYF,TGTGCCAGCAGCTCAGCCCTAGACAGGGTCCAAGAGACCCAGTACTTC
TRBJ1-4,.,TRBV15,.,CATSREISATNEKLFF,TGTGCCACCAGCAGAGAGATTTCTGCAACTAATGAAAAACTGTTTTTT
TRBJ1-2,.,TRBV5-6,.,CASSPKQSSHTF,TGTGCCAGCAGCCCCAAGCAATCCTCACACACCTTC
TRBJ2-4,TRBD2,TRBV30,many,CAWSLAGGRAKNIQYF,TGTGCCTGGAGTCTAGCGGGGGGGAGAGCCAAAAACATTCAGTACTTC
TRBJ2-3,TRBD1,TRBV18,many,CASSQRAITGGSTDTQYF,TGTGCCAGCTCACAAAGGGCTATAACAGGGGGCAGCACAGATACGCAGTATTTT
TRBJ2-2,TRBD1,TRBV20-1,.,CSARRTGGAGRELFF,TGCAGTGCTAGACGGACAGGGGGCGCCGGAAGGGAGCTGTTTTTT
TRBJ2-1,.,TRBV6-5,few,CASSFPGHSSYNEQFF,TGTGCCAGCAGCTTCCCCGGACATAGCTCCTACAATGAGCAGTTCTTC
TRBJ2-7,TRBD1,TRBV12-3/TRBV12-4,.,CASSFFLTGGDYEQYF,TGTGCCAGCAGTTTTTTTCTGACAGGGGGGGACTACGAGCAGTACTTC
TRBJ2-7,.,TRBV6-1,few,CASSDRDIVSYEQYF,TGTGCCAGCAGTGACCGGGACATCGTCTCCTACGAGCAGTACTTC
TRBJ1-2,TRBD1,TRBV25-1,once,CASSDNSGQGRYGYTF,TGTGCCAGCAGCGACAATTCAGGACAGGGGCGCTATGGCTACACCTTC
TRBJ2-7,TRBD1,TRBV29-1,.,CSVDSPGTGAYEQYF,TGCAGCGTTGATAGCCCCGGGACAGGGGCCTACGAGCAGTACTTC
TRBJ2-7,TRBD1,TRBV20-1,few,CSARRTGAYEQYF,TGCAGTGCTAGAAGGACAGGGGCCTACGAGCAGTACTTC
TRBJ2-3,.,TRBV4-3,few,CASSQDRVGYGGPTDTQYF,TGCGCCAGCAGCCAAGATCGTGTTGGCTATGGGGGACCCACAGATACGCAGTATTTT
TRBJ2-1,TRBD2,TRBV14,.,CASSRSGLVNNEQFF,TGTGCCAGCAGCCGATCGGGACTAGTAAACAATGAGCAGTTCTTC
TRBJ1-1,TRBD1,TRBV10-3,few,CAISECQGEGGAFF,TGTGCCATCAGTGAGTGCCAGGGGGAAGGTGGAGCTTTCTTT
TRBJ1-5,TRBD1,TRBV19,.,CASSMGQSRNQPQHF,TGTGCCAGTAGTATGGGACAGTCCCGCAATCAGCCCCAGCATTTT